This is a list of T cell receptor beta chains from one sample in a study of blood T cell repertoires in COVID-19. TCRdb's copy holds only in-frame clones and misses some; the assay was immunoSEQ multiplex PCR. Here the sample spans some 150,000 clones, around 86% being singletons. The sequenced sample was peripheral blood. Receptors were obtained from a man in his 70s with acute or convalescent COVID-19. Each CDR3 is given with its conserved first and last residue. The D gene is left open where the match is weak. Rows may omit the clone size; those that give it use once, few, many or a size class.

J | D | V | size | CDR3 | DNA
TRBJ2-1 | NA | TRBV5-1 | NA | CASSLSSYNEQFF | TGCGCCAGCAGTCTTAGCTCCTACAATGAGCAGTTCTTC
TRBJ1-6 | NA | TRBV27 | NA | CASSQQGRRGSYNSPLHF | TGTGCCAGCAGTCAGCAGGGGCGGAGAGGCTCCTATAATTCACCCCTCCACTTT
TRBJ2-5 | TRBD2 | TRBV9 | NA | CASSETGGQETQYF | TGTGCCAGCAGCGAGACGGGGGGCCAAGAGACCCAGTACTTC
TRBJ2-5 | TRBD1 | TRBV5-6 | NA | CASSNTGGKETQYF | TGTGCCAGCAGCAACACAGGGGGCAAAGAGACCCAGTACTTC
TRBJ2-7 | TRBD1 | TRBV28 | NA | CASSLRDRGAEQYF | TGTGCCAGCAGTTTGCGGGACAGGGGGGCCGAGCAGTACTTC
TRBJ1-5 | NA | TRBV3-1/TRBV3-2 | NA | CASSQIENEPQHF | TGTGCCAGCAGCCAAATAGAGAATGAGCCCCAGCATTTT
TRBJ1-6 | NA | TRBV5-1 | few | CASSLAATVNSPLHF | TGCGCCAGCAGCTTGGCCGCGACAGTGAATTCACCCCTCCACTTT
TRBJ1-4 | TRBD1 | TRBV5-1 | once | CASSLFARQGGEKLFF | TGCGCCAGCAGCTTGTTTGCCCGACAGGGGGGAGAAAAACTGTTTTTT
TRBJ2-1 | TRBD2 | TRBV9 | NA | CASSVASGANEQFF | TGTGCCAGCAGCGTGGCTAGCGGGGCCAATGAGCAGTTCTTC
TRBJ2-7 | TRBD1 | TRBV11-3 | NA | CASSRDRGTYEQYF | TGTGCCAGCAGCCGGGACAGGGGCACCTACGAGCAGTACTTC
TRBJ2-5 | TRBD1 | TRBV19 | NA | CASTRIQGSQETQYF | TGTGCCAGTACTCGCATACAGGGGTCTCAAGAGACCCAGTACTTC
TRBJ1-6 | NA | TRBV9 | NA | CASSVGAVLPGGTLHF | TGTGCCAGCAGCGTAGGCGCGGTCTTGCCCGGGGGAACCCTCCACTTT
TRBJ2-5 | NA | TRBV5-1 | NA | CASSQGSGSGETQYF | TGCGCCAGCAGCCAGGGGTCGGGGTCGGGGGAGACCCAGTACTTC
TRBJ2-1 | NA | TRBV28 | NA | CASIQAGDYNEQFF | TGTGCCAGCATTCAGGCAGGGGACTACAATGAGCAGTTCTTC
TRBJ2-3 | NA | TRBV4-2 | once | CASSLQGANTDTQYF | TGTGCCAGCAGCCTCCAGGGCGCCAACACAGATACGCAGTATTTT
TRBJ2-2 | TRBD1 | TRBV28 | NA | CASSPPQGWDTGELFF | TGTGCCAGCAGTCCCCCACAGGGGTGGGACACCGGGGAGCTGTTTTTT
TRBJ2-7 | NA | TRBV7-2 | NA | CASSLSAHSYEQYF | TGTGCCAGCAGCCTAAGTGCCCATTCCTACGAGCAGTACTTC
TRBJ2-3 | NA | TRBV4-2 | NA | CASSQEPGGQTDTQYF | TGTGCCAGCAGCCAAGAGCCGGGGGGCCAGACAGATACGCAGTATTTT
TRBJ2-3 | TRBD1 | TRBV25-1 | NA | CASTLGQGTDTQYF | TGTGCCAGCACCCTTGGACAGGGAACGGATACGCAGTATTTT
TRBJ2-3 | NA | TRBV5-1 | once | CASSPWGQEENTQYF | TGCGCCAGCAGCCCATGGGGGCAGGAGGAAAATACGCAGTATTTT
TRBJ2-7 | NA | TRBV10-3 | NA | CAISRWSQGSYEQYF | TGTGCCATCAGTCGGTGGAGCCAGGGGTCCTACGAGCAGTACTTC
TRBJ2-5 | TRBD2 | TRBV7-9 | few | CASSEGLAGGLGETQYF | TGTGCCAGCAGCGAGGGACTAGCGGGAGGATTAGGAGAGACCCAGTACTTC
TRBJ1-5 | TRBD1 | TRBV30 | few | CAWNRDRNQPQHF | TGTGCCTGGAACCGGGACAGAAATCAGCCCCAGCATTTT
TRBJ2-3 | NA | TRBV28 | once | CASSSEGDFSTDTQYF | TGTGCCAGCAGTTCCGAGGGCGACTTTAGCACAGATACGCAGTATTTT
TRBJ1-5 | TRBD1 | TRBV2 | NA | CASSESTGGDQPQHF | TGTGCCAGCAGTGAGAGCACAGGGGGCGATCAGCCCCAGCATTTT
TRBJ1-2 | TRBD1 | TRBV30 | NA | CAWRRTGLLYGYTF | TGTGCCTGGAGGCGGACAGGGCTCCTCTATGGCTACACCTTC
TRBJ2-5 | TRBD1 | TRBV4-1 | NA | CASSHSWGQGMQTQYF | TGCGCCAGCAGCCACTCTTGGGGACAGGGGATGCAGACCCAGTACTTC
TRBJ2-7 | TRBD2 | TRBV2 | NA | CACSGRAREQYF | TGTGCTTGTAGCGGGAGGGCGAGGGAGCAGTACTTC